The 19 T cell receptor beta chains given below trace back to one sample, sequenced in a study of cytomegalovirus exposure and HLA in healthy donors. This PCR relied on a set of 60 Vbeta primers and 13 Jbeta primers. The assay was immunoSEQ multiplex PCR, and TCRdb's table has in-frame clones only and misses some. The data show under 130,000 clones, nearly 15% seen once. The source material was PBMCs. The source of these receptors is a female donor in good health and CMV-seronegative.

The V gene is TRBV5-6, the J gene TRBJ2-4, with TRBD2 matching over 7 bases. CDR1 is SGHDT, CDR2 YYEEEE, per germline. V shed 5 bases, J shed 0 bases, and the junction held 8 bases outside the gene matches. This CDR3 contains 16 residues. The CDR3 nucleotides are TGTGCCAGCAGGCCCCGGGACTACAGAGCCAAAAACATTCAGTACTTC. Translation gives CASRPRDYRAKNIQYF.

This clone came up a few times. This sequence joins TRBV21-1 and TRBJ2-1; no check of the table's D call, TRBD2, against the DNA was made. TRBV21-1 is a known pseudogene. This CDR3 has 12 amino acids. Here the CDR3 reads CASSAYFLRQFF. In DNA, the CDR3 is TGTGCCAGCAGCGCGTACTTCTTAAGGCAGTTCTTC.

This clone was seen a few times. This chain joins TRBV25-1 and TRBJ1-1; D uncertain. From germline, CDR1 is MGHDK and CDR2 SYGVNS. The CDR3 has 13 amino acids. V was cut by 5 bases and J by 0 bases, with 7 bases left in between. The CDR3 DNA sequence: TGTGCCAGCAGTAACAGCTTGAACACTGAAGCTTTCTTT. The encoded protein is CASSNSLNTEAFF.

CDR3 residues: CASSESADRGCNEQFF. The CDR3 region has the DNA TGCGCCAGCAGTGAGTCGGCGGACAGGGGATGCAATGAGCAGTTCTTC. The chain is built from TRBV10-1 and TRBJ2-1; 9 nucleotides line up with TRBD1. Germline V lookup: CDR1 WNHNN, CDR2 SYGVQD (reference sequence). V was pared by 0 bases and J by 6 bases, with 6 bases of the junction left unmatched. The CDR3 spans 16 residues.

The V and J genes are TRBV7-6 and TRBJ2-5; D perhaps matches TRBD2 (6 bases). This CDR3 region has 17 residues. Trimming took off 5 bases at V and 3 bases at J, with 22 bases between the two ends. Per the germline V gene, CDR1 is SGHVS and CDR2 is FNYEAQ. The CDR3 loop is CASSLGRLEGGKETQYF. CDR3 DNA sequence: TGTGCCAGCAGCCTCGGTAGGCTAGAGGGAGGTAAAGAGACCCAGTACTTC.

Turning to this clone: The identical CDR3 is also encoded by other nucleotide sequences in the sample. The chain joins TRBV6-5 to TRBJ2-3; TRBD2 aligns across 8 bases. The germline CDR1 and CDR2 sequences are MNHEY and SVGAGI. The CDR3 loop spans 15 amino acids. V lost 6 bases to trimming and J lost 4 bases; unmatched junction nucleotides: 9. The CDR3 protein is CASSPGGGYSDTQYF. The CDR3 coding sequence is TGTGCCAGCAGCCCGGGAGGGGGATATTCAGATACGCAGTATTTT.

V gene TRBV5-1 combines with J gene TRBJ2-7, with a possible D match to TRBD1 (6 bases). V was trimmed by 0 bases and J by 4 bases, leaving 11 bases between them. CDR3 length equals 14 residues. CDR1 and CDR2 from the germline V gene are SGHRS and YFSETQ. DNA of the CDR3: TGCGCCAGCAGCTTGGGACAGGTGGTTTACGAGCAGTACTTC. This codes for CASSLGQVVYEQYF.

The genes are TRBV2 and TRBJ1-2, with D possibly matching TRBD1 (6 bases). V was shortened by 2 bases and J by 8 bases, with 21 bases between the two germline ends. CDR1 is SNHLY and CDR2 is FYNNEI in the germline V gene. The CDR3 length is 16 residues. DNA for the CDR3: TGTGCCAGCAGTGAAATTAGGGGGTTAATTCCAGGAGGCTACACCTTC. It encodes CASSEIRGLIPGGYTF.

This clone was detected only a few times. The chain joins TRBV5-6 to TRBJ2-1; D remains unclear. The CDR3 covers 12 residues. Trimming left V 2 bases short and J 5 bases short, with 5 bases between. Germline V gene sequence: CDR1 SGHDT, CDR2 YYEEEE. This chain's CDR3 is CASSLSDNEQFF. For the CDR3, the DNA is TGTGCCAGCAGCTTATCAGACAATGAGCAGTTCTTC.

This clone was found a few times. This chain joins TRBV11-3 and TRBJ1-5, with 7 nucleotides matching TRBD1. The CDR3 is 17 residues long. Trimming at V came to 0 bases and at J to 0 bases, leaving 5 bases not matched to a gene. CDR1 and CDR2 from the germline V gene are SGHNT and YENEEA. In DNA form, the CDR3 reads TGTGCCAGCAGCTTAGATCCCAGGGGGAATAGCAATCAGCCCCAGCATTTT. It specifies CASSLDPRGNSNQPQHF. The full variable domain, completed using reference TRBV11-3 and TRBJ1-5, is EAGVVQSPRYKIIEKKQPVAFWCNPISGHNTLYWYLQNLGQGPELLIRYENEEAVDDSQLPKDRFSAERLKGVDSTLKIQPAELGDSAVYLCASSLDPRGNSNQPQHFGDGTRLSIL.

This clone appeared a few times. The gene calls are TRBV4-1 and TRBJ1-6, with D perhaps TRBD1 (5 bases). Between the trimmed V and J ends, which lost 1 base and 7 bases, there was a span of 17 bases. The length of the CDR3 is 17 residues. Germline V gene data show CDR1 as MGHRA and CDR2 as YSYEKL. For the CDR3, the DNA is TGCGCCAGCAGCCAAGTACCCCCCAGGGCATTAAATTCACCCCTCCACTTT. Its translation: CASSQVPPRALNSPLHF.

This clone was seen a few times. The chain carries TRBV30 and TRBJ1-3, with a tentative D call TRBD1 (5 bases). This CDR3 has 12 amino acids. Germline V CDR1 and CDR2: GTSNPN, SVGIG (reference sequence). CDR3 nucleotides: TGTGCTCAGGGTAACTCTGGAAACACCATATATTTT. This encodes CAQGNSGNTIYF. Combining the CDR3 with reference TRBV30 and TRBJ1-3 gives the whole variable domain SQTIHQWPATLVQPVGSPLSLECTVEGTSNPNLYWYRQAAGRGLQLLFYSVGIGQISSEVPQNLSASRPQDRQFILSSKKLLLSDSGFYLCAQGNSGNTIYFGEGSWLTVV.

The chain uses TRBV30 and TRBJ2-3; 10 positions match TRBD1. Germline CDR1 reads GTSNPN; CDR2 reads SVGIG (reference sequence). This CDR3 region has 12 residues. CDR3 loop: CGGQGVSDTQYF. The CDR3 DNA is TGTGGTGGACAGGGGGTATCAGATACGCAGTATTTT.

The table lists this clone with a few counts. This chain links TRBV4-3 with TRBJ2-7, with a weak D call TRBD1 (5 bases). Germline loops: CDR1 LGHNA, CDR2 YSLEER. There are 13 residues in the CDR3. Between the trimmed V and J ends, which lost 4 bases and 3 bases, there was a span of 10 bases. The CDR3: CASSRGPDYEQYF. The CDR3 DNA follows: TGCGCCAGCAGCCGGGGCCCGGACTACGAGCAGTACTTC.

The chain has TRBV11-2 and TRBJ2-5, with 7 bases lining up with TRBD2. Per the germline V gene, CDR1 is SGHAT and CDR2 is FQNNGV. The junction had 5 bases not matched to a gene; V was cut back by 3 bases and J by 4 bases. The CDR3 covers 14 residues. The DNA for the CDR3 is TGTGCCAGCAGCTTCGATTGGGGGGGAGAGACCCAGTACTTC. Translation gives CASSFDWGGETQYF.

The V and J genes are TRBV10-3 and TRBJ2-3; D unclear. V was pared by 0 bases and J by 1 base, with 5 bases between. Germline lookup yields CDR1 ENHRY and CDR2 SYGVKD. The length of the CDR3 is 14 residues. CDR3 protein: CAISESSGTDTQYF. The CDR3 nucleotides are TGTGCCATCAGTGAGTCGTCGGGCACAGATACGCAGTATTTT.

The chain uses TRBV30 and TRBJ2-6, with 8 bases that match TRBD1. The CDR3 contains 18 residues. The J segment lost 1 base and the V segment lost 3 bases, leaving 11 bases of the junction unmatched. The germline gives CDR1 GTSNPN, CDR2 SVGIG (reference sequence). The CDR3 bases are TGTGCCTGGAGCCCTAAGGGGCAGGGGGCTTCTGGGGCCAACGTCCTGACTTTC. Translating it yields CAWSPKGQGASGANVLTF.

This chain joins TRBV6-1 and TRBJ2-5; tentatively, D is TRBD1 (6 bases). Per the germline V gene, CDR1 is MNHNS and CDR2 is SASEGT. The CDR3 has 12 amino acids. The germline V and J ends were trimmed by 6 bases and 4 bases, with 9 bases remaining between them. CDR3 sequence (DNA): TGTGCCAGCAGCACAGGGTTAGAGACCCAGTACTTC. It translates to CASSTGLETQYF.

V gene TRBV6-6 combines with J gene TRBJ2-1, with D maybe TRBD2 (5 bases). The CDR3 extends over 14 amino acids. Germline V CDR1 and CDR2: MNHNY, SVGAGI (reference sequence). The V end lost 11 bases, the J end lost 2 bases, and 16 bases lay between the germline ends. The CDR3 loop reads CAHNGGAAYNEQFF. Here the CDR3 DNA reads TGTGCCCACAACGGAGGAGCGGCCTACAATGAGCAGTTCTTC.